This T cell receptor beta chain stems from a study of shared clonotypes between healthy human individuals. Study-level information: Aged 18 to 49, the donors were a couple of women and three men.

About this clone itself: The antigen is not known.

Study-wide points: With four donors compared, about 5.2% of naive CD4 clonotypes were shared. Clonotype sharing among the donors was expected to vary with sequencing depth.

Into CD45RA+ naive and CD45RA-negative memory subsets, the CD4+ cells were split. Between the trimmed V and J ends, which lost 3 bases and 8 bases, there was a span of 13 bases. The CDR3 loop spans 14 amino acids. Per the germline V gene, CDR1 is MDHEN and CDR2 is SYDVKM. The assay was immunoSEQ multiplex PCR, and TCRdb's table has in-frame clones only and misses some. The data show roughly 530,000 clones, 95% to 97% seen once. The rearrangement uses TRBV28 and TRBJ1-4; no clear D. The sequence was collected from a woman aged 25 to 39 in good health. The sample was naive CD4+ T cells sorted from blood. Subset described: CD45RA+ positively selected. The DNA for the CDR3 is TGTGCCAGCAGTTTCGTAGGGTCGGGGGAAAAACTGTTTTTT. This encodes CASSFVGSGEKLFF.